This is a list of T cell receptor beta chains from one sample in a study of T cells after somatic rescue of genetic block. TCRdb keeps only in-frame clones here, not all; method: immunoSEQ multiplex PCR. Of more than 13,000 clones listed, approximately 72% are singletons. Sequenced input: peripheral blood mononuclear cells (PBMCs). The receptors here all came from a boy between 10 and 17 years old. Each CDR3 is given with its conserved first and last residue. Fields, in order: clone size, V gene, J gene, D gene, CDR3 protein, CDR3 DNA. A D gene is named only where the DNA matches it firmly. Clone size, where shown, is once, few, many, or a class for clones that have expanded.

few	TRBV29-1	TRBJ2-5	-	CSVEAQTETQYF	TGCAGCGTTGAAGCACAGACAGAGACCCAGTACTTC
-	TRBV7-9	TRBJ1-2	-	CASSQGHLMGYTF	TGTGCCAGCAGCCAGGGACACCTCATGGGCTACACCTTC
-	TRBV4-1	TRBJ2-6	-	CASSQGQATYSGANVLTF	TGCGCCAGCAGCCAAGGGCAGGCGACCTACTCTGGGGCCAACGTCCTGACTTTC
few	TRBV9	TRBJ2-1	-	CASSVRLLVGEAIPTYNEQFF	TGTGCCAGCAGCGTACGCCTCCTAGTCGGGGAGGCGATACCTACCTACAATGAGCAGTTCTTC
few	TRBV30	TRBJ1-2	TRBD1	CAWRDDRGSGYTF	TGTGCCTGGAGAGATGACAGGGGCTCTGGCTACACCTTC
-	TRBV6-6	TRBJ1-2	-	CASSPDGTYGYTF	TGTGCCAGCAGTCCAGACGGAACCTATGGCTACACCTTC
once	TRBV18	TRBJ1-1	-	CASSPWEGLNTEAFF	TGTGCCAGCTCACCATGGGAAGGTTTGAACACTGAAGCTTTCTTT
-	TRBV28	TRBJ2-7	-	CASSLFQYYEQYF	TGTGCCAGCAGTTTGTTTCAGTACTACGAGCAGTACTTC
-	TRBV5-1	TRBJ2-2	-	CASSPLWTANTGELFF	TGCGCCAGCAGCCCATTATGGACAGCGAACACCGGGGAGCTGTTTTTT
-	TRBV27	TRBJ1-2	-	CASSLTGTSYPNYGYTF	TGTGCCAGCAGTCTAACCGGGACATCCTACCCTAACTATGGCTACACCTTC
-	TRBV18	TRBJ2-7	-	CASSLQVYEQYF	TGTGCCAGCTCACTTCAGGTATACGAGCAGTACTTC
once	TRBV18	TRBJ1-1	TRBD1	CASKNLPRDRNTEAFF	TGTGCCAGCAAGAACCTTCCCCGGGACAGGAACACTGAAGCTTTCTTT
-	TRBV6-5	TRBJ1-2	-	CASSYSGDISNYGYTF	TGTGCCAGCAGTTACTCTGGGGACATTTCTAACTATGGCTACACCTTC
-	TRBV6-1	TRBJ1-4	-	CASSAYRVAEKLFF	TGTGCCAGCAGTGCTTACAGGGTGGCTGAAAAACTGTTTTTT
medium-sized	TRBV7-9	TRBJ2-7	-	CASSLVRGYKQYF	TGTGCCAGCAGCTTAGTCCGTGGGTATAAGCAGTACTTC
-	TRBV6-1	TRBJ1-2	-	CASSEAGLSYGYTF	TGTGCCAGCAGTGAAGCTGGGCTTAGCTATGGCTACACCTTC
-	TRBV7-9	TRBJ1-2	TRBD1	CASSLRLGQEVYGYTF	TGTGCCAGCAGCTTAAGGTTGGGACAGGAGGTCTATGGCTACACCTTC
-	TRBV11-3	TRBJ2-1	-	CASSLDRAPYNEQFF	TGTGCCAGCAGCTTAGACAGGGCGCCCTACAATGAGCAGTTCTTC
-	TRBV11-3	TRBJ2-2	TRBD1	CASSSDRVGTGELFF	TGTGCCAGCAGCTCCGACAGGGTTGGCACCGGGGAGCTGTTTTTT
-	TRBV7-9	TRBJ1-2	-	CASRYGEGSGYTF	TGTGCCAGCAGATACGGGGAGGGGAGTGGCTACACCTTC
-	TRBV29-1	TRBJ1-2	TRBD1	CSAGQASNYGYTF	TGCAGCGCCGGACAGGCCTCTAACTATGGCTACACCTTC
-	TRBV5-1	TRBJ2-1	TRBD2	CASSLEWEGNEQFF	TGCGCCAGCAGCTTGGAGTGGGAGGGGAATGAGCAGTTCTTC
-	TRBV27	TRBJ2-7	-	CASSPGTPIYEQYF	TGTGCCAGCAGTCCCGGGACACCGATCTACGAGCAGTACTTC
few	TRBV30	TRBJ2-7	TRBD1	CAWRSTGGYEQYF	TGTGCCTGGAGAAGCACAGGGGGCTACGAGCAGTACTTC
-	TRBV27	TRBJ2-3	-	CASSHRGAVTDTQYF	TGTGCCAGCAGTCACCGGGGGGCCGTCACAGATACGCAGTATTTT
few	TRBV18	TRBJ2-5	-	CASSPAQQETQYF	TGTGCCAGCTCACCAGCGCAACAAGAGACCCAGTACTTC
medium-sized	TRBV5-8	TRBJ1-6	TRBD1	CASSWDRDYSPLHF	TGTGCCAGCAGTTGGGACAGGGACTATTCACCCCTCCACTTT
few	TRBV6-5	TRBJ2-7	-	CASSYGPGYPYEQYF	TGTGCCAGCAGTTACGGCCCGGGATACCCCTACGAGCAGTACTTC
-	TRBV27	TRBJ2-3	-	CASSLYRATSTDTQYF	TGTGCCAGCAGTTTATACAGGGCCACTAGCACAGATACGCAGTATTTT
-	TRBV5-1	TRBJ2-5	TRBD1	CASSYLTTGGRQETQYF	TGCGCCAGCAGCTATCTTACGACAGGGGGCAGGCAAGAGACCCAGTACTTC
-	TRBV11-3	TRBJ2-1	-	CASSLGGGILNNEQFF	TGTGCCAGCAGCTTAGGAGGGGGAATTTTGAACAATGAGCAGTTCTTC
few	TRBV28	TRBJ2-3	-	CASSLSQGSTDTQYF	TGTGCCAGCAGTTTGAGCCAGGGGTCCACAGATACGCAGTATTTT
-	TRBV6-5	TRBJ1-6	-	CASSYIPGAYNSPLHF	TGTGCCAGCAGTTACATCCCAGGGGCCTATAATTCACCCCTCCACTTT
-	TRBV4-1	TRBJ1-6	TRBD1	CASSQDRGRGSPLHF	TGCGCCAGCAGCCAAGACAGGGGGCGAGGTTCACCCCTCCACTTT
-	TRBV14	TRBJ2-1	TRBD1	CASSQDGTGRGYNEQFF	TGTGCCAGCAGCCAAGATGGGACAGGCCGAGGGTACAATGAGCAGTTCTTC
-	TRBV18	TRBJ2-7	-	CASSPGRSRSAYEQYF	TGTGCCAGCTCACCTGGTAGGTCCAGGTCGGCCTACGAGCAGTACTTC
-	TRBV20-1	TRBJ1-6	-	CSVENSPLHF	TGCAGTGTCGAGAATTCACCCCTCCACTTT
-	TRBV18	TRBJ2-7	-	CASSVTGTETYEQYF	TGTGCCAGCTCAGTAACCGGGACCGAAACCTACGAGCAGTACTTC
-	TRBV18	TRBJ1-5	-	CASSPLGGGSNQPQHF	TGTGCCAGCTCACCACTAGGGGGGGGTAGCAATCAGCCCCAGCATTTT
-	TRBV6-4	TRBJ2-1	TRBD2	CASSESGRAPYNEQFF	TGTGCCAGCAGTGAGAGCGGGAGGGCCCCCTACAATGAGCAGTTCTTC
-	TRBV9	TRBJ2-3	TRBD2	CASSVAGTSGGADTQYF	TGTGCCAGCAGCGTAGCGGGGACTAGCGGGGGGGCAGATACGCAGTATTTT
-	TRBV7-2	TRBJ2-7	TRBD2	CASSFQASGVYEQYF	TGTGCCAGCAGCTTTCAAGCTAGCGGAGTCTACGAGCAGTACTTC
-	TRBV10-3	TRBJ2-5	-	CAISDRFGETQYF	TGTGCCATCAGTGACAGGTTTGGGGAGACCCAGTACTTC
-	TRBV6-1	TRBJ1-3	TRBD1	CASSEPRRTGEGNTIYF	TGTGCCAGCAGTGAACCAAGAAGGACAGGGGAAGGAAACACCATATATTTT
-	TRBV13	TRBJ2-7	-	CASSGPDIPYEQYF	TGTGCCAGCAGCGGCCCAGATATCCCCTACGAGCAGTACTTC
once	TRBV6-5	TRBJ2-5	-	CASSYEGSQETQYF	TGTGCCAGCAGTTACGAGGGGAGCCAAGAGACCCAGTACTTC
-	TRBV27	TRBJ1-6	TRBD1	CASSINRGYNSPLHF	TGTGCCAGCAGCATTAACAGGGGGTATAATTCACCCCTCCACTTT
once	TRBV27	TRBJ1-4	TRBD1	CASSFVPGQGDKLFF	TGTGCCAGCAGTTTCGTCCCGGGACAGGGGGACAAACTGTTTTTT
-	TRBV9	TRBJ1-6	-	CASSPALRAAYNSPLHF	TGTGCCAGCAGCCCGGCCCTCAGGGCGGCCTATAATTCACCCCTCCACTTT
few	TRBV18	TRBJ2-7	-	CASSPTGDSYEQYF	TGTGCCAGCTCACCAACGGGGGACTCCTACGAGCAGTACTTC
-	TRBV5-1	TRBJ1-1	TRBD1	CASKDRRDVMNTEAFF	TGCGCCAGCAAGGACAGGAGAGACGTAATGAACACTGAAGCTTTCTTT